This entry lists 9 T cell receptor beta chains sequenced from one sample in a study of CD8+ T cells in alopecia areata. The sequencing template was cDNA reverse transcribed from extracted RNA. The repertoire was sequenced with immunoSEQ multiplex PCR; TCRdb's copy has only in-frame clones and lacks some. The table records fewer than 250,000 clones, around 62% of them present only once. The sequencing here drew on CD4+ T cells sorted from blood, taken at week 0. Source of these receptors: a human donor with alopecia areata.

In this sample, this clone turned up once. V usage is TRBV25-1 and J usage is TRBJ2-3, with a weak D call TRBD2 (6 bases). Trimming shortened V by 4 bases and J by 2 bases, and 13 bases separated the two germline ends. The CDR3 spans 15 residues. Germline lookup yields CDR1 MGHDK and CDR2 SYGVNS. The CDR3 nucleotides are TGTGCCAGCAGTGGGACGGGACTTACCACAGATACGCAGTATTTT. Amino acids: CASSGTGLTTDTQYF.

The J gene is TRBJ1-1, the V gene TRBV30; D is possibly TRBD1 (5 bases). Trimming shortened V by 2 bases and J by 6 bases, and 13 bases separated the two germline ends. CDR3 size: 13 residues. Looked up from germline, CDR1 is GTSNPN and CDR2 is SVGIG (reference sequence). The chain's CDR3 is CAWSTQGKAEAFF. The CDR3 region has the DNA TGTGCCTGGAGTACGCAGGGTAAGGCTGAAGCTTTCTTT.

This clone was observed a handful of times. This sequence joins TRBV27 and TRBJ2-7; D is unresolved. The CDR3 covers 11 residues. Trimming took off 4 bases at V and 9 bases at J, with 10 bases between the two ends. Germline CDR1 and CDR2: MNHEY and SMNVEV (reference sequence). The CDR3 here is CASSSGLAQYF. The CDR3 DNA reads as TGTGCCAGCAGTTCCGGGTTGGCGCAGTACTTC.

This sequence joins TRBV29-1 and TRBJ2-3; a weak D match, TRBD2 (6 bases). This CDR3 comprises 15 residues. V was trimmed by 8 bases and J by 6 bases, leaving 24 bases between them. Germline V gene sequence: CDR1 SQVTM, CDR2 ANQGSEA. The DNA of the CDR3 is TGCAGCCCACTAGCTCGATGGGGCCAAAAGGATACGCAGTATTTT. Translation gives CSPLARWGQKDTQYF.

J is TRBJ2-6 and V is TRBV11-2, with 11 bases that match TRBD1. The CDR3 consists of 18 residues. Per germline, CDR1 SGHAT and CDR2 FQNNGV. V dropped 2 bases and J dropped 0; count of bases not matched to a gene: 3. The CDR3 nucleotides read TGTGCCAGCAGCTTATGGACAGGGGGCCTCTCTGGGGCCAACGTCCTGACTTTC. It translates to CASSLWTGGLSGANVLTF.

The V and J genes are TRBV6-5 and TRBJ1-5; TRBD1 agrees at 7 bases. J gave up 7 bases and V 6 bases, and 12 bases lay outside the gene matches. CDR1 is MNHEY and CDR2 is SVGAGI in the germline V gene. This CDR3 comprises 15 residues. Here the CDR3 reads CASSPEGAGQQPQHF. CDR3 coding DNA: TGTGCCAGCAGCCCGGAGGGGGCCGGCCAACAGCCCCAGCATTTT.

This rearrangement joins TRBV10-3 to TRBJ2-4; 7 positions match TRBD2. V was clipped by 8 bases and J by 8 bases; unmatched bases: 6. The CDR3 contains 12 residues. Germline loops: CDR1 ENHRY, CDR2 SYGVKD. The CDR3 nucleotides are TGTGCCATCTCAAAGGGAGGGGACATTCAGTACTTC. Translating gives CAISKGGDIQYF.

V is TRBV30 and J is TRBJ2-3, with D possibly being TRBD1 or TRBD2 (7 bases each). CDR3 size: 13 residues. The germline V gene has CDR1 GTSNPN and CDR2 SVGIG (reference sequence). The CDR3, as DNA: TGTGCGGGACAGCGGGGTGGCGGGGATACGCAGTATTTT. This sequence encodes CAGQRGGGDTQYF.

The chain has TRBV7-9 and TRBJ2-3; D not certain. V lost 4 bases and J lost 3, with 5 bases in between. CDR1 is SEHNR and CDR2 is FQNEAQ in the germline V gene (reference sequence). The CDR3 totals 12 residues. CDR3 loop: CASSSKTDTQYF. CDR3 nucleotide sequence: TGTGCCAGCAGCTCTAAAACAGATACGCAGTATTTT.